This T cell receptor (beta chain) was sequenced for a study of naive and memory T cell subsets. About this clonotype: Its matching antigen is unknown.

Findings and limits, study-wide: In naive cells, over 90% of TCR sequences were seen only once.

CDR3 length equals 15 residues. Germline CDR1 reads SGHRS; CDR2 reads YFSETQ. V lost 4 bases, J lost 4 bases, and 17 bases lay in between. An equimolar mix of two oligonucleotides served as the beta constant-region primer for TRBC1 and TRBC2. Four rounds of PCR amplified the ligated cDNA using nested alpha and beta constant-region primers plus SP2. Each CDR3 protein is one row after TCRdb ran MiXCR on the UMI-ligation and nested PCR reads. The sample holds 130,000 or so distinct CDR3 sequences, approximately 37% seen once. The source of this sequence is a human donor in good health. Sequencing used central memory CD4+ T cells from blood. The chain recombines TRBV5-1 with TRBJ1-2; D possibly corresponds to TRBD1 (6 bases). CDR3 coding DNA: TGCGCCAGCAGCCAAGGTGGTGGGGGCCTCTATGGCTACACCTTC. Translating gives CASSQGGGGLYGYTF.